This TCR beta chain was sequenced during a study of blood T cell repertoires in COVID-19. Study details: The United States, Italy and Spain were the sources of the acute and convalescent COVID-19 samples. The analysed material was cDNA or gDNA that came from T cells, B-cell-depleted T cells, or PBMCs.

V lost 6 bases and J lost 0, with 20 bases in between. In germline, CDR1 is SQVTM, CDR2 ANQGSEA. CDR3 length equals 16 residues. Participant age was about 18 to 89 years, and participants resided in roughly 25 US areas. Participant-reported clinical history was the basis for cohort assignment. TCRdb keeps only in-frame clones here, not all; method: immunoSEQ multiplex PCR. The sample lists some 300,000 clones; about nine tenths were seen once. The chain uses TRBV29-1 and TRBJ1-2; D ambiguous. Sequenced: PBMCs or T cells enriched from blood (not recorded which). The receptor comes from a woman in her forties who had recovered from COVID-19. The CDR3 bases are TGCAGCGTCAGAAGAGTCGGTCACAGCACTAACTATGGCTACACCTTC. This codes for CSVRRVGHSTNYGYTF. Complete variable domain (other parts from reference TRBV29-1 and TRBJ1-2): SAVISQKPSRDICQRGTSLTIQCQVDSQVTMMFWYRQQPGQSLTLIATANQGSEATYESGFVIDKFPISRPNLTFSTLTVSNMSPEDSSIYLCSVRRVGHSTNYGYTFGSGTRLTVV.